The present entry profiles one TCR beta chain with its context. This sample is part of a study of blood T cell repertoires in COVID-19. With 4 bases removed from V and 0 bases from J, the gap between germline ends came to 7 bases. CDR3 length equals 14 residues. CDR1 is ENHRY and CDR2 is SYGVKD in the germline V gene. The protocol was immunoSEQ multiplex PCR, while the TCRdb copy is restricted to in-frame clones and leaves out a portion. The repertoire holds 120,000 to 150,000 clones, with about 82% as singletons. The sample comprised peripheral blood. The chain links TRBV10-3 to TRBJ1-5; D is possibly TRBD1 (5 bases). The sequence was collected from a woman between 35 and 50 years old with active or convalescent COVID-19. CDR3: CAISGQGSNQPQHF. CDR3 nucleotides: TGTGCCATCAGTGGGCAGGGTAGCAATCAGCCCCAGCATTTT.